Listed below are T cell receptor beta chains from one sample, sequenced in a study of T-cell reconstitution after alpha-beta-depleted transplantation in children. TCRdb analysed the PCR reads with MiXCR anew, one entry per CDR3 protein. Of more than 90,000 distinct CDR3 sequences in the sample, 10% are singletons; the top ten hold less than 40%. This material consisted of PBMCs, taken before TCRalphabeta/CD19-depleted stem cell transplant. The source of these receptors is a boy aged 2 to 9 with acute lymphoblastic leukemia, due to receive a stem cell transplant. Each CDR3 is given with its conserved first and last residue. The D gene is left open where the match is weak. Rows may omit the clone size; those that give it use once, few, many or a size class.

v_call,d_call,j_call,clone_size,cdr3_aa,cdr3_nt
TRBV10-3,.,TRBJ2-7,.,CAINQGGNYEQYF,TGTGCCATCAACCAGGGGGGGAACTACGAGCAGTACTTC
TRBV7-2,.,TRBJ1-3,few,CASSFGVTGNTIYF,TGTGCCAGCAGCTTTGGGGTTACTGGAAACACCATATATTTT
TRBV20-1,TRBD2,TRBJ2-7,few,CSARPLGLAGGNEQYF,TGCAGTGCTAGACCCTTAGGACTAGCGGGAGGCAACGAGCAGTACTTC
TRBV6-1,.,TRBJ2-3,.,CASRPSGTDTQYF,TGTGCCAGCAGACCGTCTGGCACAGATACGCAGTATTTT
TRBV12-3/TRBV12-4,TRBD1,TRBJ1-2,.,CASSHTGEYYGYTF,TGTGCCAGCAGCCACACAGGGGAGTACTATGGCTACACCTTC
TRBV27,TRBD2,TRBJ2-2,.,CATRGGYTGELFF,TGTGCCACTCGGGGGGGGTACACCGGGGAGCTGTTTTTT
TRBV4-1,.,TRBJ2-7,.,CASSQEGYEQYF,TGCGCCAGCAGCCAAGAAGGGTACGAGCAGTACTTC
TRBV15,.,TRBJ2-1,.,CATSREADGASYNEQFF,TGTGCCACCAGCAGAGAAGCTGATGGGGCTTCCTACAATGAGCAGTTCTTC
TRBV20-1,.,TRBJ1-1,few,CSARDMVRAPNTEAFF,TGCAGTGCTAGAGATATGGTCAGGGCTCCCAACACTGAAGCTTTCTTT
TRBV4-1,.,TRBJ2-7,.,CASSQVLYSYEQYF,TGCGCCAGCAGCCAAGTTTTGTATTCCTACGAGCAGTACTTC
TRBV20-1,TRBD2,TRBJ2-7,.,CSARGAGGRAPYEQYF,TGCAGTGCTAGAGGAGCGGGCGGGAGGGCCCCGTACGAGCAGTACTTC
TRBV5-1,.,TRBJ1-1,many,CASSLGHRDLNTEAFF,TGCGCCAGCAGCTTGGGCCACAGGGATTTGAACACTGAAGCTTTCTTT
TRBV6-5,TRBD2,TRBJ2-7,few,CASSYAASGPYEQYF,TGTGCCAGCAGTTACGCGGCTAGCGGTCCCTACGAGCAGTACTTC
TRBV12-3/TRBV12-4,.,TRBJ1-1,few,CASSFFRTTEAFF,TGTGCCAGCAGTTTTTTCCGGACCACTGAAGCTTTCTTT
TRBV7-8,.,TRBJ2-6,many,CASTEGGNGANVLTF,TGTGCCAGCACCGAAGGGGGTAATGGGGCCAACGTCCTGACTTTC
TRBV5-1,TRBD2,TRBJ2-7,many,CASSRASGSTLYEQYF,TGCGCCAGCAGCCGAGCTAGCGGGAGCACTCTTTACGAGCAGTACTTC
TRBV5-1,.,TRBJ1-2,many,CASSLGQSNYGYTF,TGCGCCAGCAGCTTGGGACAGTCTAACTATGGCTACACCTTC
TRBV9,TRBD2,TRBJ2-1,.,CASSSSGGYNEQFF,TGTGCCAGCAGCTCTAGCGGGGGTTACAATGAGCAGTTCTTC
TRBV7-3,.,TRBJ1-1,few,CASSLTGETEAFF,TGTGCCAGCAGCTTAACAGGGGAAACTGAAGCTTTCTTT
TRBV11-2,TRBD2,TRBJ2-1,.,CASSLGPGLAGVISYNEQFF,TGTGCCAGCAGCCTAGGACCGGGACTAGCGGGAGTGATCTCCTACAATGAGCAGTTCTTC
TRBV29-1,.,TRBJ2-1,few,CSVVENINEQFF,TGCAGCGTCGTAGAAAATATCAATGAGCAGTTCTTC
TRBV5-1,TRBD1,TRBJ2-7,many,CASSSRQGYEQYF,TGCGCCAGCAGCTCAAGACAGGGCTACGAGCAGTACTTC
TRBV29-1,TRBD1,TRBJ1-1,.,CSIIQGATEAFF,TGCAGCATAATTCAGGGGGCCACTGAAGCTTTCTTT
TRBV29-1,.,TRBJ2-3,.,CSVGRVIDTQYF,TGCAGCGTTGGCAGGGTGATAGATACGCAGTATTTT
TRBV5-1,TRBD1,TRBJ1-6,many,CASSVDRGYSPLHF,TGCGCCAGCAGCGTAGACAGGGGATATTCACCCCTCCACTTT
TRBV5-5,.,TRBJ2-4,.,CASSLDGGGWNIQYF,TGTGCCAGCAGCTTGGACGGAGGGGGTTGGAACATTCAGTACTTC
TRBV7-2,.,TRBJ2-2,many,CASSIDRTNTGELFF,TGTGCCAGCAGCATTGACAGGACGAACACCGGGGAGCTGTTTTTT
TRBV25-1,.,TRBJ2-7,.,CASSGVSSYEQYF,TGTGCCAGCAGTGGTGTTAGCTCCTACGAGCAGTACTTC
TRBV20-1,.,TRBJ2-7,few,CSARDLLSLVSYEQYF,TGCAGTGCTAGAGATCTCCTGTCGCTGGTCTCCTACGAGCAGTACTTC
TRBV5-1,.,TRBJ1-3,once,CASRRDTGSWGNTIYF,TGCGCCAGCCGTCGAGATACGGGATCGTGGGGAAACACCATATATTTT
TRBV20-1,TRBD2,TRBJ2-7,.,CSAGGGLAGSYEQYF,TGCAGTGCCGGAGGGGGACTAGCGGGTTCCTACGAGCAGTACTTC